Listed below are T cell receptor beta chains from one sample, sequenced in a study of technical replicates of blood from a handful of donors. Only in-frame clones appear in the TCRdb table, and some are missing; sequencing was by immunoSEQ multiplex PCR. The sample yields roughly 60,000 clones, over 85% seen once. Input material: PBMCs. These receptors were taken from a human donor in good health. Some clones in this sample may be carry-over from other donors' samples. Both conserved end residues are part of each CDR3. D genes are given only for firm matches. Clone size appears in some rows only: once, few, many, or a class for an expanded clone.

TGTGCCACTACCGGGACAGGGGACTATGGCTACACCTTC CATTGTGDYGYTF TRBD1 TRBJ1-2 - TRBV6-1
TGTGCCAGCAGTTACTCGGGGCAGAAACAAGAGACCCAGTACTTC CASSYSGQKQETQYF - TRBJ2-5 - TRBV6-5
TGCGCCAGCAGCTTTGCGGGACTAGCGGGAGGCGAGCAGTACTTC CASSFAGLAGGEQYF TRBD2 TRBJ2-7 - TRBV5-1
TGTGCCAGCAGCCAACTAGCGGGGGAGACCCAGTACTTC CASSQLAGETQYF TRBD2 TRBJ2-5 - TRBV6-6
TGCAGCGTAACGACTAGCGGGAGACCCTACGAGCAGTACTTC CSVTTSGRPYEQYF TRBD2 TRBJ2-7 - TRBV29-1
TGTGCCAGCAGTTACGAACAGGGGGTTGCTCAGCCCCAGCATTTT CASSYEQGVAQPQHF TRBD1 TRBJ1-5 - TRBV6-6
TGTGCCAGCAGCCGGGACAGGGGTCACTATGGCTACACCTTC CASSRDRGHYGYTF TRBD1 TRBJ1-2 - TRBV7-2
TGTGCCAGCAGTGAAGGGGCAACTAGCAATCAGCCCCAGCATTTT CASSEGATSNQPQHF - TRBJ1-5 - TRBV6-1
TGTGCCAGCGGAGTCGCGGGCACCGGGGAGCTGTTTTTT CASGVAGTGELFF - TRBJ2-2 - TRBV7-9
TGTGCCAGCAGTTTGGACGAGGGTAGGAGCTACACCTTC CASSLDEGRSYTF - TRBJ1-2 - TRBV6-5
TGTGCCAGCAGTCCAAGACTAGCGGGGCGCTCCTACGAGCAGTACTTC CASSPRLAGRSYEQYF TRBD2 TRBJ2-7 - TRBV14
TGTGCCAGCAGTTGGGTATCAGGGAATCAGCCCCAGCATTTT CASSWVSGNQPQHF - TRBJ1-5 - TRBV2
TGTGCCAGCAGCTTTTACCTAGCGGGGGGTCCTGAGACCCAGTACTTC CASSFYLAGGPETQYF TRBD2 TRBJ2-5 - TRBV7-9
TGTGCCAGCAGTGAATCGGGAGCAGATACGCAGTATTTT CASSESGADTQYF - TRBJ2-3 once TRBV2
TGTGCCAGCAGTTTAGTGACTAGCGGGAGGGCCGGCTCCTACGAGCAGTACTTC CASSLVTSGRAGSYEQYF TRBD2 TRBJ2-7 - TRBV27
TGTGCCAGCAGTTACTCGCGGCAGAACACTGAAGCTTTCTTT CASSYSRQNTEAFF - TRBJ1-1 - TRBV6-5
TGTGCCAGCTCACGGGGAGGGCCCCGCTCTGGAAACACCATATATTTT CASSRGGPRSGNTIYF - TRBJ1-3 - TRBV18